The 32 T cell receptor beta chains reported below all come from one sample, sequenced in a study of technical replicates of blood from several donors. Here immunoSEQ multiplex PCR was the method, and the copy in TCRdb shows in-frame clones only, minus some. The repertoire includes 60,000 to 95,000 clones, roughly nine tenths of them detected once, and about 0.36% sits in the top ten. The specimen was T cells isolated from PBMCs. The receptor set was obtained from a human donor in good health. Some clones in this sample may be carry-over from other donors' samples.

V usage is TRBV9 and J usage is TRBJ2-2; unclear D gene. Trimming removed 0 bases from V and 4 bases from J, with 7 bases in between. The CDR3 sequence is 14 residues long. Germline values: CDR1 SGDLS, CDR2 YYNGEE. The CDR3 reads CASSVELSTGELFF. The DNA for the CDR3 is TGTGCCAGCAGCGTAGAACTATCCACCGGGGAGCTGTTTTTT.

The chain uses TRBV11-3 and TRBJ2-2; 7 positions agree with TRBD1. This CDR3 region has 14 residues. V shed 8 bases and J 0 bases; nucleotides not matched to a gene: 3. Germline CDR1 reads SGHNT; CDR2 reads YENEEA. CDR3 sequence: CASEDRPNTGELFF. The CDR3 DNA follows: TGTGCCAGCGAGGACAGGCCGAACACCGGGGAGCTGTTTTTT.

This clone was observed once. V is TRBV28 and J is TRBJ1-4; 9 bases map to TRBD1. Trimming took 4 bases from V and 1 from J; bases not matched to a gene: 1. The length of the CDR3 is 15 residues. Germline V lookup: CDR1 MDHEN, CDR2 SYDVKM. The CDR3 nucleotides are TGTGCCAGCAGTTGGACAGGGGAAACTAATGAAAAACTGTTTTTT. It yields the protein CASSWTGETNEKLFF.

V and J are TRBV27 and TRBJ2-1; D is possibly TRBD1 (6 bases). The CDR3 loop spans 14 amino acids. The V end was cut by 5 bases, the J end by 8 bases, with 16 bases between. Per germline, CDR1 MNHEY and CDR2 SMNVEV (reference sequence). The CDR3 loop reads CASSPSATGHEQFF. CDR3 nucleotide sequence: TGTGCCAGCAGTCCCTCGGCAACAGGGCATGAGCAGTTCTTC.

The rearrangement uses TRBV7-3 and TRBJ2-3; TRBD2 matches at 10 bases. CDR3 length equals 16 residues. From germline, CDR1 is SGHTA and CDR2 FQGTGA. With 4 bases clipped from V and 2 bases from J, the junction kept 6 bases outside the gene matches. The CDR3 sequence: CASSSRSGGPTDTQYF. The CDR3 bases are TGTGCCAGCAGCTCCCGTAGCGGGGGGCCCACAGATACGCAGTATTTT.

CDR3 in amino acids: CASSRTGMNTEAFF. In DNA, the CDR3 is TGCGCCAGCAGCCGGACAGGAATGAACACTGAAGCTTTCTTT. The rearrangement joins TRBV4-1 to TRBJ1-1, with 7 bases aligning to TRBD1. CDR3 length: 14 residues. V dropped 4 bases and J dropped 0; count of bases not matched to a gene: 2. The germline V gene encodes CDR1 MGHRA and CDR2 YSYEKL.

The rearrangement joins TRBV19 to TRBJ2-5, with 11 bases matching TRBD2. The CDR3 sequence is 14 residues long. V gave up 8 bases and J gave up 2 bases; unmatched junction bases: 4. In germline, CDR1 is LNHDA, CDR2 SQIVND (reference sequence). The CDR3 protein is CASGGTSGQETQYF. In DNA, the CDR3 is TGTGCCAGTGGAGGGACTAGCGGTCAAGAGACCCAGTACTTC.

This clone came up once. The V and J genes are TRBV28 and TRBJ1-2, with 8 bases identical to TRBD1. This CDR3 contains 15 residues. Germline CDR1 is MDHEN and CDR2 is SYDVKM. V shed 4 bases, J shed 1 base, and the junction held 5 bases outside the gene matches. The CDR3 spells CASSWTGNFNYGYTF. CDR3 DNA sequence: TGTGCCAGCAGTTGGACAGGGAATTTTAACTATGGCTACACCTTC.

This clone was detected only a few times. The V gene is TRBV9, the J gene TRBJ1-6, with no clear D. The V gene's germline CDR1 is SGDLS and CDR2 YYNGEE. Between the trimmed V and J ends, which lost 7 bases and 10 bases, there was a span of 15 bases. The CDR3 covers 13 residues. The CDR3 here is CASGPSGGSPLHF. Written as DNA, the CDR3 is TGTGCCAGCGGGCCCTCGGGAGGCTCACCCCTCCACTTT.

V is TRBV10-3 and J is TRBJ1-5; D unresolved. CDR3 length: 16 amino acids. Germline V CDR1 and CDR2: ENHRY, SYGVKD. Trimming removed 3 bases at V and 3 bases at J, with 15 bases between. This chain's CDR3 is CAISDPGKESNQPQHF. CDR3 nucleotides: TGTGCCATCAGTGATCCGGGGAAGGAATCCAATCAGCCCCAGCATTTT.

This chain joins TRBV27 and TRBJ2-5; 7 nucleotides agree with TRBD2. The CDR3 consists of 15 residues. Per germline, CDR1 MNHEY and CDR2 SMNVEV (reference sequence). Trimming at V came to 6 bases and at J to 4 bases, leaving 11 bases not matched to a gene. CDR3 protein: CASRSYTSEGETQYF. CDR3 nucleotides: TGTGCCAGCAGAAGTTATACTAGCGAGGGAGAGACCCAGTACTTC.

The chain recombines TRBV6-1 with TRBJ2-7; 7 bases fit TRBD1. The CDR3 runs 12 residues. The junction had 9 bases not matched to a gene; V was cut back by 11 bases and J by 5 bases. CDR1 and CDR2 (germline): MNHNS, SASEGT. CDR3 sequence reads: CAGGQPGNEQYF. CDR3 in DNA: TGTGCCGGGGGACAGCCAGGAAACGAGCAGTACTTC.

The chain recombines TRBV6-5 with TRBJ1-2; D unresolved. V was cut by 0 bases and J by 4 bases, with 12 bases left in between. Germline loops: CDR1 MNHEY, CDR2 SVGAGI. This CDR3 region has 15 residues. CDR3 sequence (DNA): TGTGCCAGCAGTTACTCTTTGGGTGGGAGCTATGGCTACACCTTC. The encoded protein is CASSYSLGGSYGYTF.

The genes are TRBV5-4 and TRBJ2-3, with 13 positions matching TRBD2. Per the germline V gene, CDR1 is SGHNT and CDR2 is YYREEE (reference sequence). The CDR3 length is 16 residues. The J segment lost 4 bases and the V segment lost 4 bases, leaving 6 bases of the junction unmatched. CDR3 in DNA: TGTGCCAGCAGCCGGACTAGCGGGAGTAGGTCAGATACGCAGTATTTT. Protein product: CASSRTSGSRSDTQYF.

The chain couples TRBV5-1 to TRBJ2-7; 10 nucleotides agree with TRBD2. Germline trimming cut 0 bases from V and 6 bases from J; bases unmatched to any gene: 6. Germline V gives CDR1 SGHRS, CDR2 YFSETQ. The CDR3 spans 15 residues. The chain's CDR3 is CASSLGLAGASEQYF. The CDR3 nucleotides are TGCGCCAGCAGCTTGGGGCTAGCGGGGGCGAGCGAGCAGTACTTC. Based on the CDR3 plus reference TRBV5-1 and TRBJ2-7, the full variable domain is KAGVTQTPRYLIKTRGQQVTLSCSPISGHRSVSWYQQTPGQGLQFLFEYFSETQRNKGNFPGRFSGRQFSNSRSEMNVSTLELGDSALYLCASSLGLAGASEQYFGPGTRLTVT.

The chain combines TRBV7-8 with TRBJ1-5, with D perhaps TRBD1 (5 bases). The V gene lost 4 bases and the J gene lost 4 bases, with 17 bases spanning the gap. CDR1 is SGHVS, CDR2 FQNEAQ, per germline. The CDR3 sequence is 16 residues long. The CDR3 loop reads CASSSRRVKRNQPQHF. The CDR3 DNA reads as TGTGCCAGCAGCTCCCGCAGGGTAAAACGGAATCAGCCCCAGCATTTT.

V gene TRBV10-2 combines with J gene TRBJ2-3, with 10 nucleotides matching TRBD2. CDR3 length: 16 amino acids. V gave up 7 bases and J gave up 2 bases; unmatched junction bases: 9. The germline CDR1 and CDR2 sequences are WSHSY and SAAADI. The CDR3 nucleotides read TGCGCCAGCATAGAGGAACTAGCGGGGATCACAGATACGCAGTATTTT. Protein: CASIEELAGITDTQYF.

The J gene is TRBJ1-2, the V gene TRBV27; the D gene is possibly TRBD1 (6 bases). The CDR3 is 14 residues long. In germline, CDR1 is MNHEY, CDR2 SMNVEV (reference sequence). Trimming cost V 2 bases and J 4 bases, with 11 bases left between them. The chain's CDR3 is CASSLMKGGYGYTF. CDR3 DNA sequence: TGTGCCAGCAGTTTAATGAAAGGGGGCTATGGCTACACCTTC.

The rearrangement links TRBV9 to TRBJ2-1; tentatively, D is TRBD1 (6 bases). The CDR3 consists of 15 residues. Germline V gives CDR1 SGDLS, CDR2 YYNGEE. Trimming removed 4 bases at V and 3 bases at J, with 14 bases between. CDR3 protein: CASSWSGANYNEQFF. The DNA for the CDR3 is TGTGCCAGCAGCTGGTCAGGGGCTAACTACAATGAGCAGTTCTTC.

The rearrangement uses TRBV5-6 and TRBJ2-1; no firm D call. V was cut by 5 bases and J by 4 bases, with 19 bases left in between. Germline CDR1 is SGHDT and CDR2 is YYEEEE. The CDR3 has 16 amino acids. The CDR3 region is CASSPVLHFLYNEQFF. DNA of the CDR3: TGTGCCAGCAGTCCGGTTCTTCACTTTCTATACAATGAGCAGTTCTTC.

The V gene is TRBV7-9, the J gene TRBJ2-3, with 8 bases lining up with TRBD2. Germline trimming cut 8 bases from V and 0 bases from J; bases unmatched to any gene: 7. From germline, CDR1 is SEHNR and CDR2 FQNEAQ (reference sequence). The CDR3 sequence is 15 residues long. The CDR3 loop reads CASGSERGSTDTQYF. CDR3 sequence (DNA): TGTGCCAGCGGGTCTGAGCGGGGGAGCACAGATACGCAGTATTTT. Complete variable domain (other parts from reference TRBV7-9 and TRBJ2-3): DTGVSQNPRHKITKRGQNVTFRCDPISEHNRLYWYRQTLGQGPEFLTYFQNEAQLEKSRLLSDRFSAERPKGSFSTLEIQRTEQGDSAMYLCASGSERGSTDTQYFGPGTRLTVL.

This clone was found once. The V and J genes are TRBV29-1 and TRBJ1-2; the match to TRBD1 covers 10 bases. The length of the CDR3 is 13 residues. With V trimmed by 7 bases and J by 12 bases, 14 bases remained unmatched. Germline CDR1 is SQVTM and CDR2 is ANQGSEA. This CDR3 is CSAWDRGEEGHTF. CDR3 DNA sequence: TGCAGCGCGTGGGACAGGGGAGAGGAGGGCCACACCTTC.

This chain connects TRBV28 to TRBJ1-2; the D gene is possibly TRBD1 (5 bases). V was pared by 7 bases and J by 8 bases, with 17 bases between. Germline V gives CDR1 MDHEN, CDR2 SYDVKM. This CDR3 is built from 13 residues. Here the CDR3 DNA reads TGTGCCAGCACCCGACCCCAGGGAGGCGGCTACACCTTC. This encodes CASTRPQGGGYTF.

The CDR3 DNA follows: TGTGCCAGCAGCTTTGACAAGGGGTCCTACAATGAGCAGTTCTTC. Protein: CASSFDKGSYNEQFF. J is TRBJ2-1 and V is TRBV7-9; TRBD1 is a possible D gene (5 bases). The germline V gene encodes CDR1 SEHNR and CDR2 FQNEAQ (reference sequence). Deletions cut 3 bases from V and 1 base from J, with 10 bases between. The CDR3 is 15 amino acids.

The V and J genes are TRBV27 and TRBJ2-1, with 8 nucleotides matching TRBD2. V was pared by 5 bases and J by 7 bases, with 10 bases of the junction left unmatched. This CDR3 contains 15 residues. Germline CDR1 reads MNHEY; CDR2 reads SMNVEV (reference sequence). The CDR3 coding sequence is TGTGCCAGCAGTATTAGCGGGGCCTGGGAGAATGAGCAGTTCTTC. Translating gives CASSISGAWENEQFF.

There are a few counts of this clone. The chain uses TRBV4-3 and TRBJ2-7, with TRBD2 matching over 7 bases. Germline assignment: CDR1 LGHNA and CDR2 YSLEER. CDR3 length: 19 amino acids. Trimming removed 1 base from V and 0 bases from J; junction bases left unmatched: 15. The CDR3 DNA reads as TGCGCCAGCAGCCAAGGAATCCTCTGGCGGGAGCTTCCCTCCTACGAGCAGTACTTC. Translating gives CASSQGILWRELPSYEQYF.

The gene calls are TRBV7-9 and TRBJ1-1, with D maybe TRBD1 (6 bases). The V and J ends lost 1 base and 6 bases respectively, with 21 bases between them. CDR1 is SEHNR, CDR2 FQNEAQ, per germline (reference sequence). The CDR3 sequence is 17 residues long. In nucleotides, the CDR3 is TGTGCCAGCAGCTTAGGACACTCACAGGGTAGTAGTCCTGAAGCTTTCTTT. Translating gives CASSLGHSQGSSPEAFF.

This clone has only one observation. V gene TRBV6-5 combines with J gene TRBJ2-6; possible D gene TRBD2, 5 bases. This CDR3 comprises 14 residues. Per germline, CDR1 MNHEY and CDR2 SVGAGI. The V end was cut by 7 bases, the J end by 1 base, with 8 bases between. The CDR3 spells CASKRQSGANVLTF. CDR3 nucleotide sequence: TGTGCCAGCAAGCGGCAGTCTGGGGCCAACGTCCTGACTTTC.

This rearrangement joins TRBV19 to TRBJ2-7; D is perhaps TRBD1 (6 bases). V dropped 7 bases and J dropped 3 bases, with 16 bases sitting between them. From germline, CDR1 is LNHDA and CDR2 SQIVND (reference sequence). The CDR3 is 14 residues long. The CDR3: CASNNQGSSYEQYF. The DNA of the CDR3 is TGTGCCAGTAACAACCAGGGGTCTAGCTACGAGCAGTACTTC.

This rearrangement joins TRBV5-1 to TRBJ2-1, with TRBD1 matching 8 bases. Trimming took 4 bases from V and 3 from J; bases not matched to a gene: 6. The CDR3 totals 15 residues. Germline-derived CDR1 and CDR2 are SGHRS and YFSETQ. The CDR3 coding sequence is TGCGCCAGCAGCCAGGACACAGGGGGCTACAATGAGCAGTTCTTC. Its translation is CASSQDTGGYNEQFF. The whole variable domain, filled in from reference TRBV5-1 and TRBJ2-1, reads KAGVTQTPRYLIKTRGQQVTLSCSPISGHRSVSWYQQTPGQGLQFLFEYFSETQRNKGNFPGRFSGRQFSNSRSEMNVSTLELGDSALYLCASSQDTGGYNEQFFGPGTRLTVL.

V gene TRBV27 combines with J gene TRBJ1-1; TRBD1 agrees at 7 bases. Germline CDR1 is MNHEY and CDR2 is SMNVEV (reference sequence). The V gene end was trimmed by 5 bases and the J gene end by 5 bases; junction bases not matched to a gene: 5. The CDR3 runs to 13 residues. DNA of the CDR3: TGTGCCAGCAGTCCACAGGGGTGGACTGAAGCTTTCTTT. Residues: CASSPQGWTEAFF.

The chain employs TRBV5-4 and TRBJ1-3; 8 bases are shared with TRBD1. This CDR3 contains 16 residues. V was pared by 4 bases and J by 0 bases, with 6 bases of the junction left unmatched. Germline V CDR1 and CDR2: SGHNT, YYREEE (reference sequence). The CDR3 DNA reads TGTGCCAGCAGCCCGGACAGGGTAACCTCTGGAAACACCATATATTTT. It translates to CASSPDRVTSGNTIYF.